This T cell receptor (beta chain) was profiled in a study of cytomegalovirus exposure and HLA in healthy donors. Both 60 Vbeta primers and 13 Jbeta primers went into the PCR. Assay: immunoSEQ multiplex PCR; the TCRdb copy retains only in-frame clones and omits some. The sample holds about 120,000 clones, over 75% seen once. Germline V CDR1 and CDR2: LGHNA, YNFKEQ. The CDR3 totals 13 residues. Trimming cost V 3 bases and J 7 bases, with 10 bases left between them. Sequenced input: PBMCs. The chain employs TRBV4-2 and TRBJ2-1; possible D gene TRBD2, 5 bases. The receptor comes from a young woman in good health and CMV-seronegative. The CDR3 DNA reads as TGTGCCAGCAGCCAGGAGGATAGTAATGAGCAGTTCTTC. Its translation is CASSQEDSNEQFF.